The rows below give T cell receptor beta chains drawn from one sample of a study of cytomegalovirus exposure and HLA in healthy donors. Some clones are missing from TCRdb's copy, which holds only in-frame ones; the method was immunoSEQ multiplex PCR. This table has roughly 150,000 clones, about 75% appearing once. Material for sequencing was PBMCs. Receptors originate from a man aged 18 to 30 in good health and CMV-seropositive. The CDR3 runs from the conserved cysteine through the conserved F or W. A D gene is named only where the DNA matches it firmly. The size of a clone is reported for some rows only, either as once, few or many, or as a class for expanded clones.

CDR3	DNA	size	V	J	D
CASREEGARGTEAFF	TGCGCCAGCAGAGAGGAGGGGGCACGGGGAACTGAAGCCTTCTTT	.	TRBV4-1	TRBJ1-1	TRBD1
CASSVPDRGLSNQPQHF	TGTGCCAGCAGTGTCCCGGACAGGGGGCTTAGCAATCAGCCCCAGCATTTT	.	TRBV2	TRBJ1-5	TRBD1
CASSQTGSQAKNIQYF	TGTGCCAGCTCACAAACAGGGAGTCAGGCCAAAAACATTCAGTACTTC	once	TRBV18	TRBJ2-4	.
CASSGTGNTGELFF	TGCGCCAGCAGTGGAACGGGGAACACCGGGGAGCTGTTTTTT	few	TRBV10-1	TRBJ2-2	.
CASSLPFNEKLFF	TGTGCCAGCAGCTTACCGTTTAATGAAAAACTGTTTTTT	.	TRBV7-2	TRBJ1-4	.
CASSSTGGSAYEQYF	TGTGCCAGCAGCTCGACTGGCGGGAGTGCCTACGAGCAGTACTTC	once	TRBV5-4	TRBJ2-7	TRBD2
CASITPPRDSSYEQYF	TGTGCCAGCATTACTCCCCCCCGGGACAGCTCCTACGAGCAGTACTTC	.	TRBV27	TRBJ2-7	TRBD1
CASSVTGVLAGGRGNEQFF	TGTGCCAGCAGTGTCACAGGGGTCCTAGCGGGAGGACGGGGCAATGAGCAGTTCTTC	.	TRBV2	TRBJ2-1	TRBD2
CASSNLGIAGEQFF	TGTGCCAGCAGCAATCTAGGAATAGCGGGAGAGCAGTTCTTC	.	TRBV11-1	TRBJ2-1	TRBD2
CASSRGTSGRSDTQYF	TGTGCCAGCAGCCGCGGGACTAGCGGGAGATCAGATACGCAGTATTTT	.	TRBV7-6	TRBJ2-3	TRBD2
CASQLGLAGGTYEQYF	TGTGCCAGCCAACTGGGACTAGCGGGAGGGACCTACGAGCAGTACTTC	.	TRBV5-6	TRBJ2-7	TRBD2
CASSLDREETQYF	TGTGCCAGCAGCCTAGACAGGGAAGAGACCCAGTACTTC	.	TRBV7-3	TRBJ2-5	TRBD1
CSVRAGYNEQFF	TGCAGCGTCCGAGCGGGGTACAATGAGCAGTTCTTC	.	TRBV29-1	TRBJ2-1	TRBD2
CAGRLAGGPRIRETQYF	TGTGCCGGTCGACTAGCGGGAGGGCCTCGAATAAGAGAGACCCAGTACTTC	once	TRBV2	TRBJ2-5	TRBD2
CASSVGGTSGNYEQYF	TGTGCCAGCAGCGTAGGGGGGACTAGCGGAAACTACGAGCAGTACTTC	.	TRBV9	TRBJ2-7	TRBD2
CAWSVLGGSYEQYF	TGTGCCTGGAGTGTACTAGGGGGCTCCTACGAGCAGTACTTC	.	TRBV30	TRBJ2-7	.
CASSFFQGMNTEAFF	TGCGCCAGCAGTTTCTTCCAGGGCATGAACACTGAAGCTTTCTTT	.	TRBV5-1	TRBJ1-1	.
CASSQVLAGGNEQFF	TGTGCCAGCAGCCAGGTACTAGCGGGAGGGAATGAGCAGTTCTTC	.	TRBV7-9	TRBJ2-1	TRBD2
CASSRVAGGPGETQYF	TGCGCCAGCTCCCGAGTTGCGGGAGGGCCGGGTGAGACCCAGTACTTC	.	TRBV5-1	TRBJ2-5	TRBD2
CASAETRSYEQYF	TGTGCCAGCGCTGAGACTAGGTCCTACGAGCAGTACTTC	.	TRBV19	TRBJ2-7	.
CASSLGLAGKETQYF	TGTGCCAGCAGCCTGGGGCTAGCGGGAAAAGAGACCCAGTACTTC	.	TRBV11-2	TRBJ2-5	TRBD2
CAGAPGNKRTEAFF	TGTGCTGGAGCCCCCGGGAACAAACGCACTGAAGCTTTCTTT	.	TRBV30	TRBJ1-1	.
CAWSQAVMNTEAFF	TGTGCCTGGAGTCAGGCAGTGATGAACACTGAAGCTTTCTTT	.	TRBV30	TRBJ1-1	.
CASSSRRVRTEAFF	TGTGCCAGCAGCTCTCGGAGAGTTAGGACTGAAGCTTTCTTT	.	TRBV5-8	TRBJ1-1	.
CASSITSYGYTF	TGTGCCAGTAGTATCACCAGCTATGGCTACACCTTC	.	TRBV19	TRBJ1-2	.
CASSLYSYYVSEQYF	TGTGCCAGCAGTTTGTACAGCTATTACGTCAGCGAGCAGTACTTC	.	TRBV28	TRBJ2-7	.
CASSFGTSIYNEQFF	TGCGCCAGCAGCTTCGGGACTAGCATCTACAATGAGCAGTTCTTC	.	TRBV5-1	TRBJ2-1	TRBD2
CASSPPTGTDEQFF	TGTGCCAGCTCACCACCGACAGGGACTGATGAGCAGTTCTTC	.	TRBV18	TRBJ2-1	.
CASSLGLGTAEQFF	TGTGCCAGCAGCTTGGGACTAGGAACGGCTGAGCAGTTCTTC	.	TRBV9	TRBJ2-1	TRBD2
CAWSKGPGLAGGGTDTQYF	TGTGCCTGGAGTAAGGGGCCGGGACTAGCGGGAGGTGGCACAGATACGCAGTATTTT	.	TRBV30	TRBJ2-3	TRBD2
CASSTPGSGSYEQYF	TGTGCCAGCAGCACCCCCGGATCGGGTTCCTACGAGCAGTACTTC	.	TRBV9	TRBJ2-7	.
CASSKVQLAGDYEQYF	TGTGCCAGCAGCAAAGTACAACTAGCGGGAGACTACGAGCAGTACTTC	.	TRBV21-1	TRBJ2-7	.
CASSEKYATAQAYEQYF	TGTGCCAGCAGTGAAAAGTACGCGACCGCCCAGGCCTACGAGCAGTACTTC	.	TRBV25-1	TRBJ2-7	.
CASMGQGSNQPQHF	TGTGCCAGCATGGGTCAGGGAAGCAATCAGCCCCAGCATTTT	.	TRBV28	TRBJ1-5	.
CASSSGNSEAFF	TGTGCCAGCAGCTCAGGGAACTCTGAAGCTTTCTTT	once	TRBV7-6	TRBJ1-1	.
CASSLPTVLNGYTF	TGTGCCAGCAGCTTACCGACAGTACTCAATGGCTACACCTTC	once	TRBV7-9	TRBJ1-2	.
CASSSGSTDTQYF	TGTGCCAGTTCTAGCGGATCCACAGATACGCAGTATTTT	few	TRBV7-3	TRBJ2-3	TRBD2
CASSLSLGPDTQYF	TGTGCCAGCAGCCTATCATTGGGCCCAGATACGCAGTATTTT	.	TRBV6-5	TRBJ2-3	.
CSAATGKLKETQYF	TGCAGCGCCGCGACAGGGAAGCTGAAAGAGACCCAGTACTTC	.	TRBV29-1	TRBJ2-5	TRBD1
CASSPKDFSGSTETQYF	TGTGCCAGTAGTCCGAAAGACTTTAGCGGGAGTACGGAGACCCAGTACTTC	.	TRBV19	TRBJ2-5	TRBD2
CASSHTSGSSYEQYF	TGTGCCAGCAGTCACACTAGCGGGAGCTCCTACGAGCAGTACTTC	few	TRBV2	TRBJ2-7	TRBD2
CASSRRDTDSRISLMNTEAFF	TGCGCCAGCAGCCGACGGGACACCGACTCGCGGATAAGCTTAATGAACACTGAAGCTTTCTTT	.	TRBV4-1	TRBJ1-1	.
CASSRPAGAPDTQYF	TGTGCCAGCAGTCGCCCCGCGGGGGCTCCCGATACGCAGTATTTT	.	TRBV6-1	TRBJ2-3	.
CASIAGGGGEQFF	TGTGCCAGCATAGCGGGAGGCGGCGGTGAGCAGTTCTTC	.	TRBV6-1	TRBJ2-1	TRBD2
CSSSLGGGINEKLFF	TGTTCCAGCAGCCTCGGGGGAGGGATTAATGAAAAACTGTTTTTT	.	TRBV7-9	TRBJ1-4	.
CATSLRLAGIYEQYF	TGTGCCACCAGCCTGCGGCTAGCGGGGATCTACGAGCAGTACTTC	.	TRBV15	TRBJ2-7	TRBD2
CASSHQLAGVRTDTQYF	TGTGCCAGCAGCCATCAACTAGCGGGAGTCCGCACAGATACGCAGTATTTT	.	TRBV4-2	TRBJ2-3	TRBD2
CASSTREKAGELFF	TGTGCCAGTAGTACGCGGGAGAAAGCCGGGGAGCTGTTTTTT	.	TRBV19	TRBJ2-2	TRBD2
CASSLSGEVEQYF	TGTGCCAGCAGTTTGTCCGGAGAAGTGGAGCAGTACTTC	.	TRBV27	TRBJ2-5	.
CASSRHLAGNNEQFF	TGTGCCAGCAGCCGACATCTAGCGGGCAACAATGAGCAGTTCTTC	.	TRBV7-9	TRBJ2-1	TRBD2
CASSLKQAGTYEQYF	TGTGCCAGCAGCTTGAAGCAGGCAGGGACCTACGAGCAGTACTTC	.	TRBV5-4	TRBJ2-7	.
CAWSVWSGRSRGAKNIQYF	TGTGCCTGGAGTGTATGGAGCGGGAGATCCCGGGGAGCCAAAAACATTCAGTACTTC	.	TRBV30	TRBJ2-4	TRBD2